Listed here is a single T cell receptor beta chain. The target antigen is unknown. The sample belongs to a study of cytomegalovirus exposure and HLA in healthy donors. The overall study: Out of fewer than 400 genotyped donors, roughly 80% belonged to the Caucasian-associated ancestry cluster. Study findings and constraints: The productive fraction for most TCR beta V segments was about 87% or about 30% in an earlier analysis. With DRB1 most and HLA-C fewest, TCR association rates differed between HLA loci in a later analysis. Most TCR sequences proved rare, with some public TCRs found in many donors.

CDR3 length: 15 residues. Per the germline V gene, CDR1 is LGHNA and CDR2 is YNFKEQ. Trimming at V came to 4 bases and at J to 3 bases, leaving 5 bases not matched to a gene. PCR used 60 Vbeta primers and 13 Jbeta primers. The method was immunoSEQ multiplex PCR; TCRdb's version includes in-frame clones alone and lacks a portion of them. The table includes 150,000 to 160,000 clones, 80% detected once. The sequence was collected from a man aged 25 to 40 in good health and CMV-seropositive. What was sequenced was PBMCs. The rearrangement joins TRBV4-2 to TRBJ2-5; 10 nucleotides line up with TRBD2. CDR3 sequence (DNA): TGTGCCAGCAGCCCGAGGCTAGCGGGAGAAGAGACCCAGTACTTC. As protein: CASSPRLAGEETQYF.